This T cell receptor beta chain was found in a study of a mutant IDH1 vaccine in newly diagnosed glioma. Assay used: immunoSEQ multiplex PCR; TCRdb lists only in-frame clones, some missing. Among 56,000 or so clones listed, 78% were seen once. Time point in this sample: week 5, during vaccination. A single vaccine dose contained 300 ug of mutant IDH1 20-mer peptide, and topical imiquimod was used with it. CDR1 and CDR2 from the germline V gene are ENHRY and SYGVKD. The V gene lost 7 bases and the J gene lost 6 bases, with 16 bases spanning the gap. The CDR3 is 13 amino acids. On this clone: Its target is unknown.

The rearrangement uses TRBV10-3 and TRBJ2-7; perhaps TRBD1 as D (6 bases). The starting material was PBMCs, obtained from a glioma patient whose treatment included an IDH1 peptide vaccine. This clonotype was obtained from a woman aged 40 to 50 with glioma. The CDR3 region is CAITRATGTEQYF. As DNA, the CDR3 is TGTGCCATCACCCGGGCCACAGGGACCGAGCAGTACTTC.